This entry describes one T cell receptor (beta chain). What this receptor recognizes is not known. No base quality values were provided; no much bigger clone lies one nucleotide off. The TCR beta CDR3 regions were amplified from RNA transcripts. A first-round RT-PCR of the TCR CDR3 used the HTBI primer set with the Qiagen OneStep RT-PCR kit. Libraries were constructed in a second round of multiplex PCR, after which size selection and purification were performed. The libraries were sequenced on an Illumina HiSeq2000 using paired-end 100 bp reads. The original pipeline was this. Raw data were processed with SOAPnuke, discarding reads with adapters, uncalled bases, mean Phred below 15, or no exact constant-primer or identifier match. High-quality paired reads were merged with COPE v1.2.5, and unique nucleotide sequences were defined as clonotypes. MiTCR v1.1 was used to align the clonotypes against IMGT TRBV, TRBD and TRBJ reference segments. The analysis was restricted to V-J combinations with a frequency above 0.0001, which together covered 99.2% of the repertoires. The TCS score was defined as F50 (clonal expansion) divided by E x V (chaos), with BLOSUM62-based TCRdist calculated between CDR3 peptides within each V-J. Welch's t-statistics and random forest reduced fewer than 600 V-J features to fewer than 15, which were used in a naive Bayes classifier (R e1071). Starting from the raw public reads, TCRdb applied fastp trimming at Q25, assembled clones with MiXCR and retained in-frame beta chains. Rows with a matching CDR3 protein are joined into one entry that keeps the most common DNA and genes. V and J calls and clone size were set by TCRdb, not the authors. The sample profile shows about 380,000 distinct CDR3 sequences; approximately 13% of them were found once. The ten largest clones take up less than 25% of the sample.

This sample stems from a study of T cells in Graves' hyperthyroidism and ophthalmopathy (dated by TCRdb to between 2018 and 2021). For context, the study as a whole: Peripheral blood samples were taken at the time of initial diagnosis, prior to any treatment. TCR V-J signatures able to tell the groups apart were searched for in a discovery cohort of around 95 patients, of whom more than 40 had Graves' ophthalmopathy and some 60 had stable Graves' hyperthyroidism. Whether ophthalmopathy could be predicted prospectively was tested in an independent validation cohort made up of under 20 hyperthyroidism patients plus 17 patients who later progressed to ophthalmopathy. The 75 to 100 discovery patients were divided at random into training and test sets in a 7:3 ratio. In addition, the study compared T-cell repertoires in thyroid tissue and in blood from about 6 Graves' hyperthyroidism patients. After sampling, hyperthyroidism patients received methimazole starting at 30 mg daily, and ophthalmopathy patients received high-dose intravenous methylprednisolone. According to the paper, TCR Vbeta CDR3 sequencing was carried out on more than 120 peripheral blood samples, which came from approximately 41 ophthalmopathy, approximately 78 hyperthyroidism and approximately 17 progressor patients. Study-wide conclusions, independent of this receptor: Most expanded thyroid clonotypes (frequency above 0.001) were also detected in blood, a finding suggesting that blood repertoires may reflect thyroid immune responses. No statistical method was used to set the sample size in advance, and investigators knew the group allocation. Ophthalmopathy was separated from stable hyperthyroidism by a 13 V-J signature model, with 85% to 90% sensitivity and around 81% specificity obtained in cross-validation and 80%/75% obtained in testing. In validation, progression to ophthalmopathy was predicted by the model with more than 65% sensitivity and roughly 76% specificity, a median of around 5.9 months before onset.

The hyperthyroidism patients were between 18 and 65 years old and newly diagnosed, with a disease duration of less than 2 months. Any patient with an uncontrolled infection, another autoimmune disease, pregnancy or lactation was excluded. Diagnoses were based on clinical symptoms, serum thyroxine and TRAb, thyroid ultrasound and orbital computed tomography. Blood from progressor patients was drawn when they were first diagnosed with hyperthyroidism, before any ophthalmopathy symptoms appeared. PBMCs were isolated from about 10 ml of fresh peripheral blood by Ficoll-Paque density gradient centrifugation. Progressor patients were first diagnosed with Graves' hyperthyroidism and then developed ophthalmopathy during follow-up. Total RNA was extracted using Trizol reagent, and RNA quality was assessed on an Agilent 2100 Bioanalyzer. The junction shows trimming of 4 bases on V and 5 bases on J, and the gene matches do not reach 15 bases of it. CDR1 and CDR2, looked up from the germline V gene, are SGHRS and YFSETQ. The CDR3 contains 17 residues, cysteine and phenylalanine counted. Just the 51-base CDR3 DNA is kept, in frame starting at base 1.

The chain is assembled from TRBV5-1 and TRBJ2-3, and 8 junctional nucleotides match TRBD1. The sequenced material came from blood. This receptor was obtained from a man in his thirties or forties with Graves' hyperthyroidism that later progressed to Graves' ophthalmopathy. The DNA sequence is given as TGCGCCAGCAGCCGTAGGAGCCCCCAGGGGGCGGGAGATACGCAGTATTTT. Translation gives CASSRRSPQGAGDTQYF.